The 17 T cell receptor beta chains below all came from one sample that was sequenced in a study of blood T cells in healthy people across ages (dated by TCRdb to between 2014 and 2016). To prepare the library, 5' RACE was applied. Sequenced using an Illumina HiSeq 2500. The second PCR ran for roughly 6 to 11 cycles and used a J-beta primer mix along with a sample-barcoded 5' primer. TCRdb reprocessed the public reads (quality trimming at Q25 with fastp, clone calling with MiXCR) and kept in-frame beta chains. CDR3 protein sequences are deduplicated, and each keeps its most common genes and DNA. The sample table shows about 900,000 distinct CDR3 sequences, and roughly 60% are seen once. Of the sample, roughly a quarter falls within the top ten clones. The sample comprised blood. The source of these receptors is a man younger than 40 in good health.

This rearrangement joins TRBV7-8 to TRBJ2-1; 10 bases align to TRBD1. V trimming: 1 base; J trimming: 5 bases; junction bases outside the gene matches: 11. The V gene's germline CDR1 is SGHVS and CDR2 FQNEAQ. The length of the CDR3 is 18 residues. The CDR3 coding sequence is TGTGCCAGCAGCTTAGTGGGGACAGGGGCACGATTCCACAATGAGCAGTTCTTC. This gives the protein CASSLVGTGARFHNEQFF.

V usage is TRBV9 and J usage is TRBJ2-3, with 7 bases aligning to TRBD1. V shed 5 bases, J shed 0 bases, and the junction held 6 bases outside the gene matches. There are 15 residues in the CDR3. Germline loops: CDR1 SGDLS, CDR2 YYNGEE. The CDR3 loop reads CASRRGPLSTDTQYF. The DNA for the CDR3 is TGTGCCAGCAGGAGGGGGCCGCTGAGCACAGATACGCAGTATTTT.

This clonotype occurred a few times. This sequence joins TRBV11-2 and TRBJ2-3, with 11 bases identical to TRBD2. The germline V gene has CDR1 SGHAT and CDR2 FQNNGV. There are 15 residues in the CDR3. V shed 5 bases, J shed 2 bases, and the junction held 3 bases outside the gene matches. CDR3 nucleotides: TGTGCCAGCAGCGATAGCGGGGGGGCCACAGATACGCAGTATTTT. Translating gives CASSDSGGATDTQYF.

The rearrangement links TRBV7-2 to TRBJ2-5; possible D gene TRBD2, 5 bases. V was shortened by 5 bases and J by 5 bases, with 15 bases between the two germline ends. CDR3 length equals 14 residues. The germline V gene has CDR1 SGHTA and CDR2 FQGNSA. CDR3 DNA: TGTGCCAGCAGCCCCCAGCTAGCTGGTGAGACCCAGTACTTC. Encoded protein: CASSPQLAGETQYF.

The DNA of the CDR3 is TGTGCCAGCAGCAGGACAGGGCCCACCTACAATGAGCAGTTCTTC. Protein sequence: CASSRTGPTYNEQFF. The J gene is TRBJ2-1, the V gene TRBV6-1, with 8 positions matching TRBD1. Looked up from germline, CDR1 is MNHNS and CDR2 is SASEGT. This CDR3 has 15 residues. The trim removed 6 bases at V and 2 bases at J, leaving 6 bases unmatched.

This clonotype came up a few times. V is TRBV15 and J is TRBJ2-6; the match to TRBD1 covers 7 bases. Germline V gene lookup returns CDR1 LNHNV and CDR2 YYDKDF (reference sequence). Trimming cost V 3 bases and J 2 bases; bases outside gene matches: 7. The CDR3 contains 17 residues. CDR3 bases: TGTGCCACCAGCAGGAGTTACACAGGGGCTGGGGCCAACGTCCTGACTTTC. Translation gives CATSRSYTGAGANVLTF.

In its sample, this clonotype was seen a few times. The CDR3 sequence: CASRQSGTGELFF. DNA for the CDR3: TGCGCCAGCAGACAGAGTGGCACCGGGGAGCTGTTTTTT. This chain joins TRBV4-3 and TRBJ2-2; unclear D gene. V was cut by 6 bases and J by 4 bases, with 9 bases left in between. Germline CDR1 and CDR2: LGHNA and YSLEER. This CDR3 contains 13 residues.

The chain uses TRBV28 and TRBJ2-6; D is possibly TRBD1 (5 bases). Trimming pared 4 bases from V and 3 bases from J, leaving 13 bases between. The CDR3 has 16 residues. From germline, CDR1 is MDHEN and CDR2 SYDVKM. The CDR3 DNA follows: TGTGCCAGCAGTTCGGCAGGGATCGGTGGGGCCAACGTCCTGACTTTC. It encodes CASSSAGIGGANVLTF.

V is TRBV10-3 and J is TRBJ1-2, with TRBD1 matching over 8 bases. In germline, CDR1 is ENHRY, CDR2 SYGVKD. The CDR3 runs 15 residues. J was trimmed by 2 bases and V by 10 bases; bases with no gene match: 12. The CDR3: CATQDRVGENYGYTF. As DNA, the CDR3 is TGTGCCACCCAGGACAGGGTAGGTGAGAACTATGGCTACACCTTC.

The CDR3: CASSYRTTPGYGYTF. The CDR3 DNA reads as TGTGCCAGCAGTTACAGGACAACTCCCGGCTATGGCTACACCTTC. V usage is TRBV6-5 and J usage is TRBJ1-2; a weak D match, TRBD1 (5 bases). Germline V lookup: CDR1 MNHEY, CDR2 SVGAGI. CDR3 size: 15 residues. The V gene lost 2 bases and the J gene lost 4 bases, with 14 bases spanning the gap.

V usage is TRBV5-5 and J usage is TRBJ2-3; 14 positions match TRBD2. Germline-derived CDR1 and CDR2 are SGHKS and YYEKEE (reference sequence). V was pared by 4 bases and J by 5 bases, with 9 bases of the junction left unmatched. The length of the CDR3 is 17 residues. The CDR3 loop reads CASSPRTSGGQGDTQYF. The CDR3 DNA reads as TGTGCCAGCAGCCCTCGGACTAGCGGGGGGCAGGGAGATACGCAGTATTTT. Supplemented by reference TRBV5-5 and TRBJ2-3, the full variable domain reads DAGVTQSPTHLIKTRGQQVTLRCSPISGHKSVSWYQQVLGQGPQFIFQYYEKEERGRGNFPDRFSARQFPNYSSELNVNALLLGDSALYLCASSPRTSGGQGDTQYFGPGTRLTVL.

As concerns this clonotype: Because it lacks the conserved phenylalanine or tryptophan at the end, this CDR3 is likely a read error. CDR3 sequence: CASRRDRLSQLYEQYS. DNA for the CDR3: TGTGCCAGCAGGCGGGACAGGCTATCCCAACTTTACGAGCAGTACTCC. The genes are TRBV6-5 and TRBJ2-7; 8 bases agree with TRBD1. Trimming cost V 6 bases and J 4 bases; bases outside gene matches: 14. Looked up from germline, CDR1 is MNHEY and CDR2 is SVGAGI. This CDR3 has 16 amino acids.

This clonotype was seen a few times. The chain links TRBV9 to TRBJ2-1; tentative D call: TRBD2 (6 bases). CDR1 is SGDLS, CDR2 YYNGEE, per germline. The CDR3 runs to 17 residues. V dropped 3 bases and J dropped 1 base, with 17 bases sitting between them. In DNA form, the CDR3 reads TGTGCCAGCAGCGGAGCGAGGGGTCGGGGGTCCTACAATGAGCAGTTCTTC. Its protein is CASSGARGRGSYNEQFF. Full variable domain (outside the CDR3, taken from reference TRBV9 and TRBJ2-1): DSGVTQTPKHLITATGQRVTLRCSPRSGDLSVYWYQQSLDQGLQFLIQYYNGEERAKGNILERFSAQQFPDLHSELNLSSLELGDSALYFCASSGARGRGSYNEQFFGPGTRLTVL.

The CDR3 sequence is CASSYRAAGGQETQYF. CDR3 nucleotide sequence: TGTGCCAGCAGTTATAGGGCAGCGGGGGGTCAAGAGACCCAGTACTTC. The rearrangement links TRBV6-6 to TRBJ2-5, with 9 bases that match TRBD2. This CDR3 has 16 amino acids. Looked up from germline, CDR1 is MNHNY and CDR2 is SVGAGI (reference sequence). J was trimmed by 2 bases and V by 3 bases; bases with no gene match: 7.

V is TRBV10-3 and J is TRBJ1-5; perhaps TRBD1 as D (6 bases). V was cut by 4 bases and J by 2 bases, with 12 bases left in between. This CDR3 spans 15 amino acids. Germline assignment: CDR1 ENHRY and CDR2 SYGVKD. The CDR3: CAISAAGDGNQPQHF. CDR3 coding DNA: TGTGCCATCAGTGCCGCAGGGGACGGCAATCAGCCCCAGCATTTT.

The J gene is TRBJ1-1, the V gene TRBV6-5, with D possibly matching TRBD1 (6 bases). CDR1 and CDR2 (germline): MNHEY, SVGAGI. The CDR3 is 12 residues long. V was shortened by 6 bases and J by 1 base, with 6 bases between the two germline ends. CDR3 amino acids: CASRTGNTEAFF. In nucleotides, the CDR3 is TGTGCCAGCAGGACAGGGAACACTGAAGCTTTCTTT.

The chain carries TRBV5-1 and TRBJ2-6, with no clear D. The V end was cut by 0 bases, the J end by 2 bases, with 6 bases between. CDR3 length: 15 residues. Germline values: CDR1 SGHRS, CDR2 YFSETQ. The CDR3 sequence is CASSLALPGANVLTF. DNA of the CDR3: TGCGCCAGCAGCTTGGCTTTACCTGGGGCCAACGTCCTGACTTTC.